What follows describes a single T cell receptor (beta chain). The data originate from a study of blood T cell repertoires in COVID-19. Study as a whole: COVID-19 samples from acute and convalescent phases originated in the United States, Italy and Spain. T cells, B-cell-depleted T cells, or PBMCs supplied cDNA or gDNA.

Authors' methods: Amplified reference gene primers provided the basis for estimating nucleated cell counts. Assay used: immunoSEQ multiplex PCR; TCRdb lists only in-frame clones, some missing. V and J calls and clone size are given by that table; D and trimming were obtained from the DNA. Altogether around 68,000 clones are present, 80% to 90% being singletons, with the ten largest covering over 8.5%. The CDR3 has 15 residues. The germline V gene has CDR1 LNHDA and CDR2 SQIVND (reference sequence). V gave up 1 base and J gave up 2 bases, with 11 bases separating them. This TCR derives from a human donor in a cohort sampled during active COVID-19. This chain connects TRBV19 to TRBJ1-2, with a tentative D call TRBD1 (6 bases). Specimen: peripheral blood. Here the CDR3 reads CASSIGTGPNYGYTF. In DNA form, the CDR3 reads TGTGCCAGTAGTATAGGAACAGGGCCGAACTATGGCTACACCTTC.